The 17 T cell receptor beta chains given below trace back to one sample, sequenced in a study of T-cell memory formation after mild COVID-19. TCRdb called the 5' RACE reads again in MiXCR, with one record for every CDR3 protein. The data show 210,000 or so distinct CDR3 sequences, around 19% seen once. Sequenced: PBMCs or a T cell subset sorted from them (not recorded which). These TCRs come from an adult woman who had mild COVID-19 (a few samples of this study predate the infection). Cell type and time point are not known.

This clonotype was seen only a few times. This chain links TRBV10-3 with TRBJ2-7, with 7 bases matching TRBD1. CDR1 is ENHRY, CDR2 SYGVKD, per germline. V lost 6 bases to trimming and J lost 0 bases; unmatched junction nucleotides: 5. This CDR3 region has 14 residues. CDR3 bases: TGTGCCATCAGCGACAGGGCGGGCTCCTACGAGCAGTACTTC. Protein: CAISDRAGSYEQYF.

This clonotype occurred a few times. The chain couples TRBV24-1 to TRBJ2-7; 8 bases are a match to TRBD1. With V trimmed by 12 bases and J by 9 bases, 21 bases remained unmatched. This CDR3 region has 15 residues. Germline V gene sequence: CDR1 KGHDR, CDR2 SFDVKD. The CDR3 reads CASTRKDRGQGRQYF. In DNA form, the CDR3 reads TGTGCCTCCACGAGAAAAGACAGGGGCCAAGGGAGGCAGTACTTC.

This clonotype showed up just a few times. The chain has TRBV2 and TRBJ1-2; no reliable D call. Germline V lookup: CDR1 SNHLY, CDR2 FYNNEI. The CDR3 loop spans 14 amino acids. The V gene lost 3 bases and the J gene lost 1 base, with 9 bases spanning the gap. The CDR3 nucleotides are TGTGCCAGCAGTGACGTAGGAATTAACTATGGCTACACCTTC. Translating gives CASSDVGINYGYTF. Together with reference TRBV2 and TRBJ1-2, the CDR3 gives the full variable domain: EPEVTQTPSHQVTQMGQEVILRCVPISNHLYFYWYRQILGQKVEFLVSFYNNEISEKSEIFDDQFSVERPDGSNFTLKIRSTKLEDSAMYFCASSDVGINYGYTFGSGTRLTVV.

This clonotype was seen at least ten times. The chain has TRBV11-2 and TRBJ2-3; D may be TRBD2 (5 bases). CDR1 and CDR2 from the germline V gene are SGHAT and FQNNGV. V lost 4 bases to trimming and J lost 1 base, with 9 bases between them. The CDR3 has 14 amino acids. As DNA, the CDR3 is TGTGCCAGCAGCTCCCGGGGTGGCACAGATACGCAGTATTTT. Translated, it gives CASSSRGGTDTQYF.

This clonotype showed up many times. The J gene is TRBJ2-5, the V gene TRBV5-1; 12 bases are a match to TRBD2. Germline V gives CDR1 SGHRS, CDR2 YFSETQ. V trimming: 4 bases; J trimming: 5 bases; junction bases outside the gene matches: 6. The CDR3 has 15 amino acids. CDR3: CASSRTSGEGETQYF. CDR3 nucleotides: TGCGCCAGCAGCCGGACTAGCGGGGAGGGGGAGACCCAGTACTTC.

The genes are TRBV4-3 and TRBJ1-1; the D gene is possibly TRBD1 (6 bases). The CDR3 has 14 residues. Looked up from germline, CDR1 is LGHNA and CDR2 is YSLEER. V was shortened by 2 bases and J by 10 bases, with 17 bases between the two germline ends. For the CDR3, the DNA is TGCGCCAGCAGCCAATCCGGGACCCAGGGGCGAGCTTTCTTT. Translated, it gives CASSQSGTQGRAFF.

This clonotype was found a few times. J is TRBJ2-3 and V is TRBV7-2; D possibly uses TRBD1 or TRBD2 (5 bases each). Per the germline V gene, CDR1 is SGHTA and CDR2 is FQGNSA. The CDR3 contains 16 residues. Trimming pared 0 bases from V and 0 bases from J, leaving 10 bases between. CDR3 DNA: TGTGCCAGCAGCTTAGCGGGGACCACTAGCACAGATACGCAGTATTTT. Its translation is CASSLAGTTSTDTQYF.

The chain couples TRBV20-1 to TRBJ2-4; possibly TRBD2 for D (7 bases). Trimming removed 1 base at V and 9 bases at J, with 16 bases between. Germline V gene data show CDR1 as DFQATT and CDR2 as SNEGSKA (reference sequence). The CDR3 loop spans 14 amino acids. For the CDR3, the DNA is TGCAGTGCTAGAGGAGCAGAAGGGGGGGGCATTCAGTACTTC. It is translated as CSARGAEGGGIQYF.

This clonotype was counted only a few times. J is TRBJ2-7 and V is TRBV2; D is tentatively TRBD1 or TRBD2 (6 bases each). Trimming took off 7 bases at V and 4 bases at J, with 17 bases between the two ends. This CDR3 has 14 residues. Looked up from germline, CDR1 is SNHLY and CDR2 is FYNNEI. CDR3 region: CASKAAEGGYEQYF. CDR3 DNA sequence: TGTGCCAGCAAGGCGGCAGAGGGGGGATACGAGCAGTACTTC.

In this sample, this clonotype turned up a few times. J is TRBJ2-5 and V is TRBV2; possibly TRBD2 for D (6 bases). CDR3 length: 11 amino acids. V was shortened by 6 bases and J by 5 bases, with 7 bases between the two germline ends. Germline loops: CDR1 SNHLY, CDR2 FYNNEI. The CDR3 reads CASREGETQYF. The CDR3, as DNA: TGTGCCAGCAGGGAGGGGGAGACCCAGTACTTC.

The V call is TRBV29-1, the J call TRBJ1-2; D is uncertain. The germline CDR1 and CDR2 sequences are SQVTM and ANQGSEA. The CDR3 spans 13 residues. V was cut by 3 bases and J by 5 bases, with 13 bases left in between. Here the CDR3 DNA reads TGCAGCGTTGACGTAGGTCTCCCTTATGGCTACACCTTC. This sequence encodes CSVDVGLPYGYTF.

The rearrangement links TRBV12-3 or TRBV12-4 to TRBJ2-2; 7 bases align to TRBD2. V gave up 6 bases and J gave up 4 bases; unmatched junction bases: 8. CDR3 length: 15 residues. This CDR3 reads CASSPVGGSTGELFF. The CDR3 region has the DNA TGTGCCAGCAGCCCAGTGGGGGGGTCCACCGGGGAGCTGTTTTTT.

This rearrangement joins TRBV12-3 or TRBV12-4 to TRBJ2-5, with D perhaps TRBD2 (5 bases). V lost 6 bases and J lost 6, with 11 bases in between. The CDR3 runs to 12 residues. CDR3 in DNA: TGTGCCAGCAGCCGGGATCCGAAGACCCAGTACTTC. Protein sequence: CASSRDPKTQYF.

The gene calls are TRBV19 and TRBJ1-2, with a possible D match to TRBD1 (6 bases). V lost 5 bases to trimming and J lost 8 bases, with 27 bases between them. Germline CDR1 is LNHDA and CDR2 is SQIVND (reference sequence). The CDR3 runs to 17 residues. CDR3 amino acids: CASSEDTGGTTSDGYTF. DNA of the CDR3: TGTGCCAGTAGTGAAGATACGGGCGGGACAACAAGTGACGGCTACACCTTC.

The chain links TRBV12-3 or TRBV12-4 to TRBJ1-2; D not certain. This CDR3 has 12 amino acids. Trimming took off 3 bases at V and 5 bases at J, with 7 bases between the two ends. The CDR3 sequence is CASSFPGYGYTF. The CDR3 nucleotides are TGTGCCAGCAGTTTCCCCGGGTATGGCTACACCTTC.

The J gene is TRBJ1-2, the V gene TRBV7-2; 7 nucleotides match TRBD1. In germline, CDR1 is SGHTA, CDR2 FQGNSA. Trimming at V came to 5 bases and at J to 9 bases, leaving 6 bases not matched to a gene. The CDR3 sequence is 12 residues long. CDR3 amino acids: CASSRDRESYTF. CDR3 nucleotides: TGTGCCAGCAGCCGAGACAGGGAGAGCTACACCTTC.

A few counts support this clonotype. The rearrangement joins TRBV6-4 to TRBJ2-1; D remains ambiguous. Trimming cost V 3 bases and J 6 bases, with 9 bases left between them. CDR1 and CDR2 from the germline V gene are MRHNA and SNTAGT. The CDR3 consists of 13 residues. The CDR3 DNA reads as TGTGCCAGCAGTGAGTCAATTCGCAATGAGCAGTTCTTC. Its translation: CASSESIRNEQFF.